The sequence of this TCR beta chain was determined in a study of cytomegalovirus exposure and HLA in healthy donors. CDR3 length: 15 amino acids. J gave up 0 bases and V 3 bases, and 2 bases lay outside the gene matches. Looked up from germline, CDR1 is SNHLY and CDR2 is FYNNEI. Vbeta (60) and Jbeta (13) primers were used in the PCR. The method was immunoSEQ multiplex PCR; TCRdb's version includes in-frame clones alone and lacks a portion of them. The table has over 100,000 clones, less than 80% seen once; the top ten hold roughly 2%. The rearrangement links TRBV2 to TRBJ2-3; TRBD2 matches 8 bases. This clonotype was obtained from a woman aged 25 to 39 in good health and CMV-seronegative. Sample: PBMCs. The CDR3 DNA reads TGTGCCAGCAGTGACCCGGGAGGGAGCACAGATACGCAGTATTTT. It encodes CASSDPGGSTDTQYF.